This T cell receptor (beta chain) appears in the sequencing data of a study of cytomegalovirus exposure and HLA in healthy donors. Study results and limitations: Reportedly, TCR beta sequences accurately predicted HLA-A and HLA-B alleles in most subjects. TCR beta V segments were, for the most part, productive about 87% or about 30% of the time in an earlier analysis.

The donors comprised healthy bone marrow donors. 60 Vbeta and 13 Jbeta primers were used in PCR. Using immunoSEQ multiplex PCR, the repertoire was profiled, and TCRdb retains in-frame clones only, with some absent. The sample records roughly 190,000 clones, roughly 75% being singletons. The germline CDR1 and CDR2 sequences are MDHEN and SYDVKM. This CDR3 is 14 amino acids long. The germline V and J ends were trimmed by 7 bases and 2 bases, with 15 bases remaining between them. In regard to this clone: The antigen is unknown.

V gene TRBV28 combines with J gene TRBJ2-7; D perhaps matches TRBD1 (6 bases). The specimen sequenced was PBMCs. The receptor's source is a man in his thirties or forties in good health and CMV-seropositive. In DNA, the CDR3 is TGTGCCAGCAAAGACAGGCGAGTAACCTACGAGCAGTACTTC. Amino acid sequence: CASKDRRVTYEQYF.